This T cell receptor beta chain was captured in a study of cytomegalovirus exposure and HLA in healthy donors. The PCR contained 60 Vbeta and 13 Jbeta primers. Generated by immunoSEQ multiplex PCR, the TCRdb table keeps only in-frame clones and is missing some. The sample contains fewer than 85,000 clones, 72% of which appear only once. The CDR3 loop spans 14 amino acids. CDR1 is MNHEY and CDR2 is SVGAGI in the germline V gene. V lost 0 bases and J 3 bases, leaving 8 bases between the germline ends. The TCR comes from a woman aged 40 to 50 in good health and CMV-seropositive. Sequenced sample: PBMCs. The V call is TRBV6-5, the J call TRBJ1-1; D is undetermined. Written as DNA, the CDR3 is TGTGCCAGCAGTTACTCTGGAGGGCACACTGAAGCTTTCTTT. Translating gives CASSYSGGHTEAFF.